One and the same sample provided the 32 T cell receptor beta chains below, sequenced in a study of T cells in women clearing cervical HPV infection. Here immunoSEQ multiplex PCR was the method, and the copy in TCRdb shows in-frame clones only, minus some. The table lists about 21,000 clones, with 6% in the top ten. The sample consisted of blood buffy coat. Every receptor here comes from a woman between 18 and 69 years old with a cervical HPV16 infection that either progressed to CIN3+ or cleared (not recorded which).

Judged by frequency, this clone is medium-sized (0.01 to 0.1%). The read comes to an end 3 residues before the CDR3 does, leaving the germline J gene to fill in the end. The chain combines TRBV14 with TRBJ2-3, with TRBD2 matching over 7 bases. Losses at the gene ends were 4 bases for V and 2 bases for J; bases not matched to a gene: 3. Germline V CDR1 and CDR2: SGHDN, FVKESK. The CDR3 has 14 amino acids. CDR3 protein: CASSPAGITDTQYF. The CDR3 DNA, read in part, is TGTGCCAGCAGCCCAGCGGGGATCACAGATACG.

Worth noting for this clone: Read coverage stops 3 residues before the CDR3 terminus; the germline J gene supplies the remainder. The chain combines TRBV7-8 with TRBJ2-7, with TRBD1 matching over 9 bases. The CDR3 is 14 residues long. V dropped 1 base and J dropped 6; count of bases not matched to a gene: 4. CDR1 and CDR2 (germline): SGHVS, FQNEAQ. The CDR3 loop reads CASSLGQGGTEQYF. CDR3 DNA (partial): TGTGCCAGCAGCTTAGGACAGGGGGGTACCGAG. The complete variable domain, with remaining parts taken from reference TRBV7-8 and TRBJ2-7, reads GAGVSQSPRYKVAKRGQDVALRCDPISGHVSLFWYQQALGQGPEFLTYFQNEAQLDKSGLPSDRFFAERPEGSVSTLKIQRTQQEDSAVYLCASSLGQGGTEQYFGPGTRLTVT.

About this clone itself: The sequence runs out 3 residues before the end of the CDR3; the remainder is reconstructed from the germline J gene. The V call is TRBV7-2, the J call TRBJ2-2; weak D call: TRBD1 (5 bases). The V and J ends lost 0 bases and 4 bases respectively, with 12 bases between them. The CDR3 totals 16 residues. Germline V gene lookup returns CDR1 SGHTA and CDR2 FQGNSA. Partial CDR3 DNA: TGTGCCAGCAGCTTAGCGACCTGGGGCAGCACCGGGGAG. Encoded protein: CASSLATWGSTGE. The whole CDR3 sequence is CASSLATWGSTGELFF.

The covered CDR3 bases are TGTGCCAGCACAGGGTTGGACTATGGC. This codes for CASTGLDYG. The CDR3, in full, reads CASTGLDYGYTF. The chain employs TRBV19 and TRBJ1-2, with a weak D call TRBD1 (6 bases). The read is 3 residues too short to cover the CDR3 end, so that end is filled in from the germline J gene. Trimming took off 9 bases at V and 3 bases at J, with 11 bases between the two ends. Germline V lookup: CDR1 LNHDA, CDR2 SQIVND (reference sequence). This CDR3 contains 12 residues.

As regards this clone: The read ends 3 residues before the CDR3 terminus; that terminus is restored from the germline J gene. The J gene is TRBJ2-6, the V gene TRBV28; D might be TRBD1 (5 bases). Germline V gene lookup returns CDR1 MDHEN and CDR2 SYDVKM. The CDR3 is made up of 16 amino acids. V was cut by 5 bases and J by 4 bases, with 15 bases left in between. Partial CDR3 DNA: TGTGCCAGCAGTCCCCGACAGTGGTCCGGGGCCAACGTC. Its protein is CASSPRQWSGANV. The full CDR3 sequence reads CASSPRQWSGANVLTF.

Remarks on this clone: The read finishes 3 residues shy of the CDR3 end, and the germline J gene is used to complete it. This sample includes further DNA sequences coding for the same CDR3. The V gene is TRBV20-1, the J gene TRBJ2-2, with TRBD1 identical over 8 bases. Germline V lookup: CDR1 DFQATT, CDR2 SNEGSKA (reference sequence). V dropped 3 bases and J dropped 3; count of bases not matched to a gene: 9. The CDR3 contains 16 residues. This chain's CDR3 is CSASGTGRWDTGELFF. The CDR3 DNA, read in part, is TGCAGTGCTAGTGGGACAGGTCGATGGGACACCGGGGAG.

Worth noting for this clone: The read ends 3 residues early relative to the CDR3; the germline J gene fills the gap. The chain has TRBV6-1 and TRBJ2-3; TRBD1 is a possible D gene (8 bases). Germline lookup yields CDR1 MNHNS and CDR2 SASEGT. This CDR3 is built from 17 residues. Trimming cost V 2 bases and J 5 bases, with 20 bases left between them. The CDR3 is CASSESAGGGGGDTQYF. The sequenced part of the CDR3 DNA is TGTGCCAGCAGTGAATCCGCAGGGGGCGGCGGGGGAGATACG.

As to this clone: The read terminates 3 residues ahead of where the CDR3 ends, so the germline J gene completes it. This sequence joins TRBV18 and TRBJ2-1, with D possibly TRBD2 on 6 matching bases. CDR1 KGHSH and CDR2 LQKENI come from the germline V gene. The ends were cut back, 8 bases at V and 7 bases at J, with 12 bases in the middle. The CDR3 is made up of 12 amino acids. CDR3 protein: CASAQAGNEQFF. The sequenced part of the CDR3 DNA is TGTGCCAGCGCTCAGGCGGGAAATGAG.

Of note for this clone: Coverage ceases 3 residues before the CDR3 finishes, and the germline J gene fills in the end. V gene TRBV30 combines with J gene TRBJ1-5, with D possibly matching TRBD1 (5 bases). Germline-derived CDR1 and CDR2 are GTSNPN and SVGIG (reference sequence). This CDR3 has 13 residues. V lost 0 bases, J lost 5 bases, and 8 bases lay in between. CDR3 sequence: CAWSVQGDQPQHF. The sequenced CDR3 bases are TGTGCCTGGAGTGTACAAGGGGATCAGCCC.

In regard to this clone: The CDR3 end lies 3 residues beyond the end of the read and is filled in from the germline J gene. V usage is TRBV20-1 and J usage is TRBJ2-3, with 11 bases that match TRBD2. The CDR3 is 17 residues long. J gave up 5 bases and V 3 bases, and 13 bases lay outside the gene matches. The germline gives CDR1 DFQATT, CDR2 SNEGSKA (reference sequence). CDR3 sequence: CSASPGLAEGGRDTQYF. CDR3 DNA (partial): TGCAGTGCTAGCCCGGGACTAGCGGAGGGGGGGAGAGATACG.

About this clone: The observed sequence ends 3 residues before the CDR3 terminus, with the missing tail filled in from the germline J gene. The V and J genes are TRBV20-1 and TRBJ1-5; D is perhaps TRBD1 (6 bases). In germline, CDR1 is DFQATT, CDR2 SNEGSKA (reference sequence). V gave up 0 bases and J gave up 4 bases, with 10 bases separating them. This CDR3 comprises 14 residues. Incomplete CDR3 DNA: TGCAGTGCTAGAGATCTTACAGGGAATCAGCCC. Protein: CSARDLTGNQP. The full CDR3 sequence reads CSARDLTGNQPQHF.

With respect to this clone: Read sequence stops 3 residues before the CDR3 end, and the germline J gene provides the missing end. V is TRBV20-1 and J is TRBJ2-1; TRBD2 aligns across 8 bases. Germline V gene lookup returns CDR1 DFQATT and CDR2 SNEGSKA (reference sequence). This CDR3 is built from 16 residues. V lost 0 bases, J lost 4 bases, and 8 bases stayed unmatched. The DNA read from the CDR3 is TGCAGTGCTAGAGAGGAAGCGGGACTAGTGTACAATGAG. Protein sequence: CSAREEAGLVYNE. The CDR3 in full is CSAREEAGLVYNEQFF.

Details on this clone: The CDR3 end is not reached by the read, which stops 3 residues before it; the germline J gene fills it in. The gene calls are TRBV2 and TRBJ2-1; no clear D gene. Trimming removed 5 bases from V and 7 bases from J, with 3 bases in between. In germline, CDR1 is SNHLY, CDR2 FYNNEI. The CDR3 totals 10 residues. The CDR3 bases that were read are TGTGCCAGCAGTCGGAATGAG. This encodes CASSRNE. The CDR3 as a whole reads CASSRNEQFF.

Remarks on this clone: The CDR3 is cut off 3 residues early in the read; its end comes from the germline J gene. The chain employs TRBV28 and TRBJ2-2, with unresolved D. The CDR3 is 13 residues long. Looked up from germline, CDR1 is MDHEN and CDR2 is SYDVKM. Trimming took 6 bases from V and 4 from J, leaving 9 bases between them. CDR3 residues: CASSPLPTGELFF. Incomplete CDR3 DNA: TGTGCCAGCAGCCCACTCCCCACCGGGGAG. Drawing the rest from reference TRBV28 and TRBJ2-2, the complete variable domain is DVKVTQSSRYLVKRTGEKVFLECVQDMDHENMFWYRQDPGLGLRLIYFSYDVKMKEKGDIPEGYSVSREKKERFSLILESASTNQTSMYLCASSPLPTGELFFGEGSRLTVL.

Regarding this clone: The CDR3 end is not reached by the read, which stops 3 residues before it; the germline J gene fills it in. This chain connects TRBV5-1 to TRBJ2-1; D remains unclear. CDR3 length: 17 residues. The V end was cut by 3 bases, the J end by 3 bases, with 19 bases between. Per germline, CDR1 SGHRS and CDR2 YFSETQ. CDR3 residues: CASSSTEMGGFYNEQFF. Incomplete CDR3 DNA: TGCGCCAGCAGCTCGACTGAGATGGGTGGGTTCTACAATGAG. The full variable domain, with the rest looked up from reference TRBV5-1 and TRBJ2-1, is KAGVTQTPRYLIKTRGQQVTLSCSPISGHRSVSWYQQTPGQGLQFLFEYFSETQRNKGNFPGRFSGRQFSNSRSEMNVSTLELGDSALYLCASSSTEMGGFYNEQFFGPGTRLTVL.

Turning to this clone: The read gets to within 3 residues of the CDR3 end, and the germline J gene fills in the rest. The chain links TRBV9 to TRBJ2-1; TRBD2 matches 8 bases. Germline V gene sequence: CDR1 SGDLS, CDR2 YYNGEE. V was pared by 0 bases and J by 7 bases, with 9 bases of the junction left unmatched. This CDR3 contains 16 residues. The DNA read from the CDR3 is TGTGCCAGCAGCGTAGAAACTAGCGGAGCTAATAATGAG. Protein sequence: CASSVETSGANNE. In full, the CDR3 is CASSVETSGANNEQFF.

The covered CDR3 bases are TGTGCCAGTAGTCCGAAGACCGGGACTAGGAAGGACGAG. It specifies CASSPKTGTRKDE. From start to end, the CDR3 is CASSPKTGTRKDEQYF. The chain joins TRBV19 to TRBJ2-7, with 8 nucleotides matching TRBD2. The CDR3 end lies 3 residues beyond the end of the read and is filled in from the germline J gene. Germline CDR1 is LNHDA and CDR2 is SQIVND (reference sequence). This CDR3 is built from 16 residues. V trimming: 5 bases; J trimming: 5 bases; junction bases outside the gene matches: 14.

About this clone: Sequencing ends 3 residues short of the CDR3 end; the germline J gene provides the rest. The chain recombines TRBV19 with TRBJ1-5; perhaps TRBD1 as D (6 bases). The CDR3 has 15 residues. Trimming shortened V by 4 bases and J by 2 bases, and 12 bases separated the two germline ends. The germline CDR1 and CDR2 sequences are LNHDA and SQIVND (reference sequence). Incomplete CDR3 DNA: TGTGCCAGTAGTACACAGGGTGTCGGCAATCAGCCC. Its protein is CASSTQGVGNQP. The entire CDR3 is CASSTQGVGNQPQHF.

In regard to this clone: The sequenced fragment ends 3 residues before the CDR3 boundary, so the rest is inferred from the germline J gene. The V and J genes are TRBV20-1 and TRBJ2-3, with D possibly matching TRBD2 (7 bases). Trimming took off 4 bases at V and 3 bases at J, with 17 bases between the two ends. The germline V gene has CDR1 DFQATT and CDR2 SNEGSKA (reference sequence). This CDR3 has 15 residues. The CDR3 sequence: CSATGGGGLTDTQYF. Partial CDR3 DNA: TGCAGTGCTACCGGAGGGGGAGGGCTGACAGATACG.

A remark on this clone: Coverage ceases 3 residues before the CDR3 finishes, and the germline J gene fills in the end. J is TRBJ1-1 and V is TRBV19; D is undetermined. The germline CDR1 and CDR2 sequences are LNHDA and SQIVND (reference sequence). The CDR3 runs to 13 residues. The CDR3 sequence: CASTMRRNLEAFF. The DNA read from the CDR3 is TGTGCCAGTACCATGCGGCGGAATTTGGAA.

In the case of this clone: The read is 3 residues too short to cover the CDR3 end, so that end is filled in from the germline J gene. The V gene is TRBV6-1, the J gene TRBJ2-2; a weak D match, TRBD2 (5 bases). The CDR3 covers 14 residues. From germline, CDR1 is MNHNS and CDR2 SASEGT. V lost 4 bases to trimming and J lost 3 bases, with 9 bases between them. CDR3 protein: CASSAGKDTGELFF. Incomplete CDR3 DNA: TGTGCCAGCAGTGCGGGGAAGGACACCGGGGAG.

Concerning this clone itself: The read ends 3 residues shy of where the CDR3 ends; the end is completed using the germline J gene. The rearrangement joins TRBV18 to TRBJ2-3, with D perhaps TRBD1 (5 bases). The V gene's germline CDR1 is KGHSH and CDR2 LQKENI. The CDR3 length is 15 residues. V dropped 2 bases and J dropped 2 bases, with 11 bases sitting between them. Partial CDR3 DNA: TGTGCCAGCTCACCAGAGACAGCTTTCACAGATACG. Translated, it gives CASSPETAFTDT. The entire CDR3 protein is CASSPETAFTDTQYF.

Points on this clone: The read halts 3 residues ahead of the CDR3 end, with the missing end drawn from the germline J gene. The genes are TRBV20-1 and TRBJ2-7; 10 bases align to TRBD2. The germline V gene has CDR1 DFQATT and CDR2 SNEGSKA (reference sequence). This CDR3 has 14 amino acids. Trimming took 1 base from V and 5 from J; bases not matched to a gene: 5. The CDR3 reads CSARVAGGFDEQYF. The CDR3 DNA, read in part, is TGCAGTGCTAGAGTAGCGGGAGGATTCGACGAG.

For this clone: The read terminates 3 residues before the CDR3 end, so the remaining end is supplied by the germline J gene. The chain employs TRBV5-1 and TRBJ2-1, with D maybe TRBD2 (5 bases). V was trimmed by 7 bases and J by 5 bases, leaving 22 bases between them. The CDR3 totals 16 residues. Germline V CDR1 and CDR2: SGHRS, YFSETQ. CDR3 protein: CASSFERNTLNNEQFF. The part of the CDR3 DNA that was read is TGCGCCAGCTCCTTTGAGCGGAACACACTAAACAATGAG.

As for this clone: The read terminates 3 residues ahead of where the CDR3 ends, so the germline J gene completes it. The chain links TRBV28 to TRBJ1-1; D gene ambiguous. The CDR3 loop spans 17 amino acids. The germline gives CDR1 MDHEN, CDR2 SYDVKM. Trimming shortened V by 7 bases and J by 0 bases, and 21 bases separated the two germline ends. CDR3 DNA (partial): TGTGCCAGCACCACCCCAAGAGGGCTTCCGATGAACACTGAA. It specifies CASTTPRGLPMNTE. The full CDR3 protein reads CASTTPRGLPMNTEAFF.

A word on this clone: The missing CDR3 end, 3 residues past where the read stops, is filled in from the germline J gene. The rearrangement links TRBV30 to TRBJ2-2, with TRBD2 as a possible D gene (5 bases). The CDR3 runs to 14 residues. Trimming left V 1 base short and J 0 bases short, with 6 bases between. Germline V CDR1 and CDR2: GTSNPN, SVGIG (reference sequence). The CDR3 bases that were read are TGTGCCTGGAGTGGGACTTCGAACACCGGGGAG. Protein sequence: CAWSGTSNTGE. The full CDR3 reads CAWSGTSNTGELFF.

As for this clone: The read is 3 residues too short to cover the CDR3 end, so that end is filled in from the germline J gene. The rearrangement links TRBV18 to TRBJ1-2, with TRBD1 matching over 7 bases. In germline, CDR1 is KGHSH, CDR2 LQKENI. This CDR3 spans 12 amino acids. The covered CDR3 bases are TGTGCCAGCTCACAGGGGGCTGGAGGC. Protein: CASSQGAGG. The CDR3, in full, reads CASSQGAGGYTF. The full variable domain, in which reference TRBV18 and TRBJ1-2 provide the parts outside the CDR3, is NAGVMQNPRHLVRRRGQEARLRCSPMKGHSHVYWYRQLPEEGLKFMVYLQKENIIDESGMPKERFSAEFPKEGPSILRIQQVVRGDSAAYFCASSQGAGGYTFGSGTRLTVV.

The CDR3: CASSLGQGATGELFF. Incomplete CDR3 DNA: TGTGCCAGCAGCCTAGGACAGGGGGCAACCGGGGAG. The chain uses TRBV7-6 and TRBJ2-2; 11 bases fit TRBD1. The CDR3 end lies 3 residues beyond the end of the read and is filled in from the germline J gene. The germline CDR1 and CDR2 sequences are SGHVS and FNYEAQ. The CDR3 spans 15 residues. The V gene end was trimmed by 5 bases and the J gene end by 5 bases; junction bases not matched to a gene: 4.

A word on this clone: The read stops 3 residues short of the end of the CDR3; the missing end is completed from the germline J gene. The chain links TRBV5-4 to TRBJ2-3; the match to TRBD2 covers 7 bases. Trimming removed 4 bases from V and 2 bases from J; junction bases left unmatched: 7. The CDR3 consists of 15 residues. Germline CDR1 reads SGHNT; CDR2 reads YYREEE (reference sequence). The CDR3 here is CASSRDYRVTDTQYF. The covered CDR3 bases are TGTGCCAGCAGCAGGGACTACAGAGTCACAGATACG. The full variable domain, its missing parts supplied by reference TRBV5-4 and TRBJ2-3, is ETGVTQSPTHLIKTRGQQVTLRCSSQSGHNTVSWYQQALGQGPQFIFQYYREEENGRGNFPPRFSGLQFPNYSSELNVNALELDDSALYLCASSRDYRVTDTQYFGPGTRLTVL.

This chain's CDR3 is CASSFLDREETQYF. The part of the CDR3 DNA that was read is TGTGCCAGCAGTTTCTTGGACAGGGAAGAGACC. The rearrangement links TRBV28 to TRBJ2-5, with TRBD1 matching 8 bases. The CDR3 end falls 3 residues outside the read, so it is completed with the germline J gene. V shed 3 bases and J 3 bases; nucleotides not matched to a gene: 3. The germline CDR1 and CDR2 sequences are MDHEN and SYDVKM. This CDR3 comprises 14 residues.

To note about this clone: The read stops 3 residues short of the end of the CDR3; the missing end is completed from the germline J gene. J is TRBJ2-1 and V is TRBV7-8; TRBD1 aligns across 12 bases. Germline CDR1 reads SGHVS; CDR2 reads FQNEAQ. After removal of 7 bases from V and 7 bases from J, the junction contained 8 bases not matched to a gene. CDR3 size: 15 residues. The CDR3 loop is CASNLMGQGANEQFF. CDR3 DNA (partial): TGTGCCAGCAATTTGATGGGACAGGGGGCGAATGAG.

Comments on this clone: The DNA ends 3 residues before the CDR3 does, and the rest of the CDR3 is filled in from the germline J gene. This chain joins TRBV2 and TRBJ2-5; D perhaps matches TRBD2 (5 bases). V gave up 7 bases and J gave up 6 bases, with 18 bases separating them. The CDR3 is made up of 14 amino acids. The germline CDR1 and CDR2 sequences are SNHLY and FYNNEI. The CDR3 DNA, read in part, is TGTGCCAGCAACCCGCCCGGAGGCGGGCAGACC. It specifies CASNPPGGGQT. The whole CDR3 sequence reads CASNPPGGGQTQYF.